The present TCR beta chain was sequenced within a study of molecular identifiers for immune sequencing clone quantification. Library preparation followed earlier protocols using designated TCR primers. TCRdb analysed the PCR reads with MiXCR anew, one entry per CDR3 protein. The sample has about half a million distinct CDR3 sequences; 25% are singletons. CDR1 GTSNPN and CDR2 SVGIG come from the germline V gene (reference sequence). The CDR3 is 14 residues long. V lost 3 bases to trimming and J lost 5 bases, with 14 bases between them. The clonotype comes from a human donor in good health. Some libraries in this study had Jurkat cell RNA spiked in. The chain joins TRBV30 to TRBJ2-1; possible D gene TRBD1, 6 bases. The sequencing input was naive CD8+ T cells from blood, with Jurkat cell RNA spiked in. The subset denotes: FACS-sorted CD8+CD4-CCR7+CD45RA+ naive T cells. CDR3 region: CAWSLGQGNNEQFF. DNA of the CDR3: TGTGCCTGGAGCCTGGGGCAGGGGAACAATGAGCAGTTCTTC.